This T cell receptor beta chain was identified during a study of T-cell memory formation after mild COVID-19. This clonotype was counted once. With 3 bases clipped from V and 2 bases from J, the junction kept 5 bases outside the gene matches. The V gene's germline CDR1 is SQVTM and CDR2 ANQGSEA. This CDR3 has 15 amino acids. Each CDR3 protein gets one entry after TCRdb re-called the 5' RACE reads with MiXCR. The sample has about 82,000 distinct CDR3 sequences; roughly 13% are singletons. The sequencing input was PBMCs or a T cell subset sorted from them (not recorded which). This TCR derives from a man between 18 and 29 years old who had mild COVID-19 (a few samples of this study predate the infection). Cell type and time point are not known. The V gene is TRBV29-1, the J gene TRBJ1-4; 8 bases align to TRBD1. CDR3 DNA: TGCAGCGTTGAGGAGACAGGGGACACTAATGAAAAACTGTTTTTT. Its translation: CSVEETGDTNEKLFF.